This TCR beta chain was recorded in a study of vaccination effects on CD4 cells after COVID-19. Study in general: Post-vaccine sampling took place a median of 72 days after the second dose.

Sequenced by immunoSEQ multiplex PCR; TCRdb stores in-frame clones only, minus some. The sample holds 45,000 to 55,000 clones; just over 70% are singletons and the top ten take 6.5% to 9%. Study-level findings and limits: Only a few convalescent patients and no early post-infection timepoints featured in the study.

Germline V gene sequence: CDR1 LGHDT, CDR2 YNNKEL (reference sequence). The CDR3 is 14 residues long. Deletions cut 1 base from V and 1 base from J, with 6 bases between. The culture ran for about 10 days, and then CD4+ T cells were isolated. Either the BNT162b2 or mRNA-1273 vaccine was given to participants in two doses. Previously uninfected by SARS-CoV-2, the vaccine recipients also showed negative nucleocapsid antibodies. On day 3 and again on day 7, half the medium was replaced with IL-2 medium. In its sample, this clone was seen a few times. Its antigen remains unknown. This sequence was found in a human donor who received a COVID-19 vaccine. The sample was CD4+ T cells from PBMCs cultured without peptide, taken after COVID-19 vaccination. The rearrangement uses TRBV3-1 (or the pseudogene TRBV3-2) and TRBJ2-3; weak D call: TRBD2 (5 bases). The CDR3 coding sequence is TGTGCCAGCAGCCAAGTACTAGGCACAGATACGCAGTATTTT. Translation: CASSQVLGTDTQYF.